Following are 14 T cell receptor beta chains from one sample sequenced in a study of cytomegalovirus exposure and HLA in healthy donors. PCR primers comprised 60 Vbeta and 13 Jbeta primers. Profiling relied on immunoSEQ multiplex PCR, and the TCRdb table lists in-frame clones only, not all of them. The sample records under 150,000 clones, over 70% being singletons. Source material: PBMCs. These receptors came from a woman in her thirties or forties in good health and CMV-seronegative.

The V and J genes are TRBV16 and TRBJ2-7; no clear D. This CDR3 comprises 14 residues. Trimming shortened V by 0 bases and J by 2 bases, and 8 bases separated the two germline ends. The germline V gene encodes CDR1 KGHSY and CDR2 FQNENV. The CDR3 loop is CASSQSRRAYEQYF. The DNA of the CDR3 is TGTGCCAGCAGCCAATCACGTCGAGCCTACGAGCAGTACTTC.

V and J are TRBV30 and TRBJ1-6; D is ambiguous. The CDR3 is 13 residues long. Germline CDR1 reads GTSNPN; CDR2 reads SVGIG (reference sequence). With 5 bases removed from V and 4 bases from J, the gap between germline ends came to 9 bases. In DNA, the CDR3 is TGTGCCTGGGAAGCGAGTTATAATTCACCCCTCCACTTT. Its protein product is CAWEASYNSPLHF.

V usage is TRBV28 and J usage is TRBJ1-2; D is uncertain. Germline assignment: CDR1 MDHEN and CDR2 SYDVKM. V was trimmed by 7 bases and J by 8 bases, leaving 14 bases between them. This CDR3 has 12 residues. CDR3 region: CASNLRAGGYTF. For the CDR3, the DNA is TGTGCCAGCAATCTCAGAGCAGGAGGCTACACCTTC.

The chain couples TRBV5-4 to TRBJ2-3, with TRBD1 matching 9 bases. In germline, CDR1 is SGHNT, CDR2 YYREEE (reference sequence). Losses at the gene ends were 4 bases for V and 4 bases for J; bases not matched to a gene: 10. The CDR3 covers 16 residues. DNA for the CDR3: TGTGCCAGCAGCCGACGGGACAGGGATGATTCAGATACGCAGTATTTT. Encoded protein: CASSRRDRDDSDTQYF.

This clone appeared once. The gene calls are TRBV19 and TRBJ2-3; TRBD1 is a possible D gene (6 bases). V was clipped by 5 bases and J by 1 base, with 10 bases between them. There are 14 residues in the CDR3. Germline CDR1 and CDR2: LNHDA and SQIVND (reference sequence). CDR3 nucleotide sequence: TGTGCCAGTAGTGACAGGCGCGGCACAGATACGCAGTATTTT. This translates into CASSDRRGTDTQYF.

V is TRBV11-2 and J is TRBJ2-5; a possible D gene is TRBD1 (6 bases). V was shortened by 8 bases and J by 1 base, with 17 bases between the two germline ends. CDR1 SGHAT and CDR2 FQNNGV come from the germline V gene. This CDR3 spans 15 amino acids. In DNA, the CDR3 is TGTGCCAGCCTGGTGGATGGGACAAGCCAAGAGACCCAGTACTTC. This encodes CASLVDGTSQETQYF.

The chain employs TRBV11-3 and TRBJ1-1; D gene unclear. The CDR3 loop spans 12 amino acids. The germline V gene has CDR1 SGHNT and CDR2 YENEEA. V lost 4 bases, J lost 0 bases, and 3 bases lay in between. The DNA of the CDR3 is TGTGCCAGCAGCTATATGAACACTGAAGCTTTCTTT. Encoded protein: CASSYMNTEAFF.

The chain uses TRBV20-1 and TRBJ1-1; TRBD1 agrees at 7 bases. Trimming at V came to 5 bases and at J to 7 bases, leaving 4 bases not matched to a gene. From germline, CDR1 is DFQATT and CDR2 SNEGSKA (reference sequence). The CDR3 runs 11 residues. CDR3 amino acids: CSARGDSEAFF. CDR3 in DNA: TGCAGTGCTCGAGGGGACAGTGAAGCTTTCTTT.

This rearrangement joins TRBV7-9 to TRBJ1-6, with unresolved D. Trimming removed 1 base from V and 7 bases from J, with 8 bases in between. The CDR3 length is 14 residues. Germline V gene sequence: CDR1 SEHNR, CDR2 FQNEAQ (reference sequence). As DNA, the CDR3 is TGTGCCAGCAGCTTAGTACAGTTAAATTCACCCCTCCACTTT. It codes for CASSLVQLNSPLHF. The complete variable domain, with remaining parts taken from reference TRBV7-9 and TRBJ1-6, reads DTGVSQNPRHKITKRGQNVTFRCDPISEHNRLYWYRQTLGQGPEFLTYFQNEAQLEKSRLLSDRFSAERPKGSFSTLEIQRTEQGDSAMYLCASSLVQLNSPLHFGNGTRLTVT.

Only a few counts were recorded for this clone. The CDR3 reads CASSFSGMNTEAFF. DNA for the CDR3: TGTGCCAGCAGTTTTTCAGGGATGAACACTGAAGCTTTCTTT. This chain joins TRBV28 and TRBJ1-1, with D possibly being TRBD1 (5 bases). CDR1 and CDR2 from the germline V gene are MDHEN and SYDVKM. V shed 3 bases and J shed 0 bases, with 8 bases lying between them. This CDR3 comprises 14 residues. The full variable domain, completed using reference TRBV28 and TRBJ1-1, is DVKVTQSSRYLVKRTGEKVFLECVQDMDHENMFWYRQDPGLGLRLIYFSYDVKMKEKGDIPEGYSVSREKKERFSLILESASTNQTSMYLCASSFSGMNTEAFFGQGTRLTVV.

The rearrangement uses TRBV6-4 and TRBJ1-1; D remains unclear. There are 14 residues in the CDR3. The V end lost 6 bases, the J end lost 5 bases, and 16 bases lay between the germline ends. Per germline, CDR1 MRHNA and CDR2 SNTAGT. CDR3 loop: CASRAGSQWTEAFF. CDR3 DNA sequence: TGTGCCAGCAGAGCCGGGTCCCAATGGACTGAAGCTTTCTTT.

Only a few counts were recorded for this clone. This sequence joins TRBV11-1 and TRBJ2-4; 11 positions match TRBD1. Germline V gene lookup returns CDR1 SGHAT and CDR2 FQDESV (reference sequence). After removal of 8 bases from V and 7 bases from J, the junction contained 13 bases not matched to a gene. CDR3 length: 16 amino acids. The CDR3 sequence is CASHGGQGARGNIQYF. CDR3 nucleotides: TGTGCCAGCCATGGAGGACAGGGGGCTCGGGGGAACATTCAGTACTTC.

This clone has a handful of counts. The rearrangement links TRBV9 to TRBJ1-6, with a possible D match to TRBD1 (5 bases). Germline V CDR1 and CDR2: SGDLS, YYNGEE. There are 15 residues in the CDR3. The V and J ends lost 0 bases and 7 bases respectively, with 11 bases between them. The CDR3 reads CASSVGQGQNSPLHF. The CDR3 region has the DNA TGTGCCAGCAGCGTAGGGCAGGGCCAGAATTCACCCCTCCACTTT.

Comment on this clone: The junction shows a germline mismatch at one end, possibly a read error. The chain combines TRBV9 with TRBJ2-4; possible D gene TRBD2, 6 bases. This CDR3 is built from 14 residues. The germline gives CDR1 SGDLS, CDR2 YYNGEE. The CDR3 protein is CAGSPSPGVNIQYF. The CDR3 nucleotides are TGTGCCGGCAGCCCGAGCCCGGGAGTCAACATTCAGTACTTC.